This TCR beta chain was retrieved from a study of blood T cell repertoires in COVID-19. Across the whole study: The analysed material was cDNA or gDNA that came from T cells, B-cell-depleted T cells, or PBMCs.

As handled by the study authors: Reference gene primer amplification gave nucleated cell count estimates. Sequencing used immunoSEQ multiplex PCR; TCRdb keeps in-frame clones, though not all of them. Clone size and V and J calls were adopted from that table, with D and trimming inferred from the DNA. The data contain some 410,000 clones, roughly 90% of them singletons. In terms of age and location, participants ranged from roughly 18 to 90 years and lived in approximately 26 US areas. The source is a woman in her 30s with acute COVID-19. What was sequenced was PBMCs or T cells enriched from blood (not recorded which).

CDR3 DNA sequence: TGCGCCAGCAGCCAATATGTAGGGGCCAAGATAAACACTGAAGCTTTCTTT. Its translation: CASSQYVGAKINTEAFF. The rearrangement links TRBV4-1 to TRBJ1-1, with TRBD1 as a possible D gene (5 bases). Germline CDR1 and CDR2: MGHRA and YSYEKL. Trimming took off 2 bases at V and 2 bases at J, with 18 bases between the two ends. The CDR3 totals 17 residues.